The T cell receptor beta chain under discussion was sequenced for a study of blood T cell repertoires in COVID-19. Across the whole study: Acute and convalescent COVID-19 samples came from the United States, Italy and Spain.

The CDR3 has 13 residues. Trimming took 3 bases from V and 5 from J, leaving 8 bases between them. In germline, CDR1 is MDHEN, CDR2 SYDVKM. Only in-frame clones appear in the TCRdb table, and some are missing; sequencing was by immunoSEQ multiplex PCR. The sample lists tens of thousands of clones; approximately 92% were seen once. Specimen: peripheral blood. The chain recombines TRBV28 with TRBJ1-5; TRBD1 is a possible D gene (5 bases). The clonotype was recovered from a man between 45 and 60 years old with active COVID-19. The CDR3 loop reads CASSFSGDQPQHF. CDR3 coding DNA: TGTGCCAGCAGTTTTTCGGGGGATCAGCCCCAGCATTTT.